Here is one T cell receptor (beta chain) with its context. PCR primers comprised 60 Vbeta and 13 Jbeta primers. TCRdb's table, derived via immunoSEQ multiplex PCR, lists solely in-frame clones and lacks some. The repertoire includes 150,000 to 200,000 clones, around 78% of them detected once, and approximately 3.1% sits in the top ten. The data were taken from a study of cytomegalovirus exposure and HLA in healthy donors. The CDR3 has 16 amino acids. V was pared by 10 bases and J by 1 base, with 19 bases between. CDR1 and CDR2 from the germline V gene are LNHDA and SQIVND (reference sequence). Source material: PBMCs. The TCR comes from a woman aged 40 to 49 in good health and CMV-seronegative. V is TRBV19 and J is TRBJ2-2; a possible D gene is TRBD1 (6 bases). For the CDR3, the DNA is TGTGCCATCGAGAGTCGTCGGGGACAGAACACCGGGGAGCTGTTTTTT. The encoded protein is CAIESRRGQNTGELFF.